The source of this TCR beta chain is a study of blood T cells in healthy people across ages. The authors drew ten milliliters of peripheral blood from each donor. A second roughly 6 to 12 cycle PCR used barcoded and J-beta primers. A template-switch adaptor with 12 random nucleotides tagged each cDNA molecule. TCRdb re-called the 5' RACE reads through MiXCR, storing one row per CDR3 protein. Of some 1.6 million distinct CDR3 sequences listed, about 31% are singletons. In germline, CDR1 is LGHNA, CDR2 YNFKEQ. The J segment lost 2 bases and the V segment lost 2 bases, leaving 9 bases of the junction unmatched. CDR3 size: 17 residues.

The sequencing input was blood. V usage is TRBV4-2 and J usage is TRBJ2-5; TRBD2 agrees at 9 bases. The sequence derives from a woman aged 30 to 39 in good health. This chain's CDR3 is CASSQLRKREVQETQYF. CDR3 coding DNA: TGTGCCAGCAGCCAACTTCGAAAGCGGGAGGTACAAGAGACCCAGTACTTC.